A selection of T cell receptor beta chains follows, all from one sample in a study of regulatory T cells in long-lasting Graves disease. TCRdb re-analysed the multiplex PCR reads in MiXCR, keeping a single row per CDR3 protein. The top ten clones hold around a tenth of a sample with 400,000 to 450,000 distinct CDR3 sequences, roughly 15% of them seen once. Separately, the same data were catalogued under a study of T cells in Graves' hyperthyroidism and ophthalmopathy.

The sample here was peripheral blood mononuclear cells (PBMCs), taken at new diagnosis, from a patient treated with antithyroid drugs. Receptor source: a young woman with Graves disease. The CDR3 runs from the conserved cysteine through the conserved F or W. A D gene is named only where the DNA matches it firmly. Clone sizes are given selectively: once, few, many, or a class where the clone is expanded.

>-|-|TRBV5-1|TRBJ2-1
TGCGCCAGCAGCTTGGAAGGACCCCCAGGGGACAATGAGCAGTTCTTC
CASSLEGPPGDNEQFF
>many|-|TRBV7-8|TRBJ1-1
TGTGCCAGCAGCCAAGATAGGAGGAACACTGAAGCTTTCTTT
CASSQDRRNTEAFF
>many|-|TRBV6-2/TRBV6-3|TRBJ2-5
TGTGCCAGCAGTGAATTCGCCCAAGAGACCCAGTACTTC
CASSEFAQETQYF
>-|-|TRBV12-3/TRBV12-4|TRBJ1-2
TGTGCCAGCAGTCCATCACAGTCTTCCCCTATCGACACCTTC
CASSPSQSSPIDTF
>many|TRBD2|TRBV27|TRBJ2-1
TGTGCCAGCAGGGTTTTGGGACTAGCGGGTTTCGGGTACAATGAGCAGTTCTTC
CASRVLGLAGFGYNEQFF
>few|TRBD1|TRBV18|TRBJ1-2
TGTGCCAGCTCATCGACAGGGGCTAACTATGGCTACACCTTC
CASSSTGANYGYTF
>-|-|TRBV28|TRBJ1-4
TGTGCCAGCGGAACACCTGAGGAGGGCTCGAGGGAAAAACTGTTTTTT
CASGTPEEGSREKLFF
>-|TRBD1|TRBV4-1|TRBJ2-7
TGCGCCAGCAGCCAAGAAAGCCCGGGACAGGGGGCGTTTAGTTGGTACTTC
CASSQESPGQGAFSWYF
>few|TRBD1|TRBV19|TRBJ1-5
TGTGCCAGTAGTGCTACAGGGGGCAATCAGCCCCAGCATTTT
CASSATGGNQPQHF
>many|-|TRBV2|TRBJ2-1
TGTGCCACTTCCGGGACTCCAAGGGGTGAGCAGTTCTTC
CATSGTPRGEQFF
>many|TRBD2|TRBV19|TRBJ2-1
TGTGCCAGTAGTAATAGACTAGCGGGAGGGGTCGATGAGCAGTTCTTC
CASSNRLAGGVDEQFF
>many|TRBD1|TRBV15|TRBJ2-1
TGTGCCACCAGCGGCCCTAGGACAGGGGCCTACAATGAGCAGTTCTTC
CATSGPRTGAYNEQFF
>few|-|TRBV7-2|TRBJ1-4
TGTGCCAGCAGCTTAGGGAATGAAAAACTGTTTTTT
CASSLGNEKLFF
>-|TRBD1|TRBV10-3|TRBJ2-3
TGTGCCATCAGTGTCCTGACGGACAGGGGACTCACAGATACGCAGTATTTT
CAISVLTDRGLTDTQYF
>many|-|TRBV11-2|TRBJ2-1
TGTGCCAGCAGCTTAGGGACCCCGGCCAATGAGCAGTTCTTC
CASSLGTPANEQFF
>many|-|TRBV30|TRBJ1-2
TGTGCCCGGAGTGGCGAACGTAGGGATGGCTACACCTTC
CARSGERRDGYTF
>many|-|TRBV10-1|TRBJ2-3
TGCGCCAGCAGTGAGTCGGGAGCTTCGGGCACAGATACGCAGTATTTT
CASSESGASGTDTQYF
>many|-|TRBV3-1|TRBJ2-1
TGTGCCAGCAGCGATGGTCTGGGTGAGCAGTTCTTC
CASSDGLGEQFF
>many|TRBD2|TRBV15|TRBJ2-1
TGTGCCACCAGGGCTAAGGGAGGGTACTCCTACAATGAGCAGTTCTTC
CATRAKGGYSYNEQFF
>many|-|TRBV28|TRBJ1-6
TGTGCCAGCAGTACGGGCTATAATTCACCCCTCCACTTT
CASSTGYNSPLHF
>many|TRBD2|TRBV20-1|TRBJ2-5
TGCAGTGCTAGAGAGGCCGGGACTAGCGGGGAGACCCAGTACTTC
CSAREAGTSGETQYF
>many|-|TRBV15|TRBJ2-1
TGTGCCACCAGCGCCTACAATGAGCAGTTCTTC
CATSAYNEQFF
>many|TRBD1|TRBV5-1|TRBJ1-2
TGCGCCAGCAGAATACAGGGGAGGTATGGCTACACCTTC
CASRIQGRYGYTF
>many|-|TRBV15|TRBJ2-1
TGTGCCACCAGCAGAGACCCAGTTGATGAGCAGTTCTTC
CATSRDPVDEQFF
>many|-|TRBV6-1|TRBJ1-2
TGTGTCACAGCCGGGGCGGGGTCTAACTATGGCTACACCTTC
CVTAGAGSNYGYTF